What follows describes a single T cell receptor beta chain. The antigen it binds to is not known. The sample holds no much larger clone one base away, and base qualities are not on file. This sample stems from a study of lymphopenia after photon versus proton radiotherapy (dated by TCRdb to the late 2010s). Turning to the overall study: The immunological effects of photon versus proton radiation therapy were compared in patients with gastrointestinal tumors who developed high-grade lymphopenia. The study was designed to characterize how the impact on the immune system differs between the two radiation modalities. The cohort included more than 15 patients with gastrointestinal tumors who developed lymphopenia after receiving either photon or proton therapy.

The CDR3 measures 16 amino acids from cysteine to phenylalanine. Kept here is only the CDR3 DNA, which spans 48 bases and is read in frame from base 1. From the germline V gene, CDR1 is MGHRA and CDR2 is YSYEKL. The junction shows trimming of 4 bases on V and 4 bases on J, and the gene matches do not reach 6 bases of it. Broader findings and caveats from the paper: The survival association was examined only in patients who died, and the authors described better survival with proton therapy as a possibility, not as a demonstrated result. After the lymphocyte count nadir, oligoclonal expansion, especially of CD8+ Temra cells, was observed in photon-treated repertoires, and the drop in diversity was driven by this expansion. During treatment, patients who received photon therapy lost naive T cells and TCR diversity and gained effector/memory populations, whereas patients who received proton therapy remained relatively stable. Among patients across the cohort who died, overall survival time showed an inverse correlation with a larger post-nadir drop in TCR diversity.

Libraries were constructed by the immunoSEQ multiplex PCR assay. T cell repertoires were profiled with deep sequencing of rearranged TCR beta loci together with multiparametric flow cytometry. TCRdb provides this immuneACCESS table in a form limited to in-frame rearrangements. Some clones are lacking; in checked studies, under half of them reflect an unresolved V gene, and why the rest are absent is not known. Here the sample has tens of thousands of clones; 65% to 85% occur a single time. The top ten clones comprise around 1.5% of the sample. The chain uses TRBV4-1 and TRBJ1-5, with 11 junctional bases fitting TRBD1. This TCR was sampled from a man aged 55 to 70 with pancreatic cancer. Sequencing was performed on peripheral blood, taken from a patient treated with proton-based radiotherapy. DNA sequence: TGCGCCAGCAGCCCAGGACAGGGGGCACGTAATCAGCCCCAGCATTTT. The resulting protein is CASSPGQGARNQPQHF.